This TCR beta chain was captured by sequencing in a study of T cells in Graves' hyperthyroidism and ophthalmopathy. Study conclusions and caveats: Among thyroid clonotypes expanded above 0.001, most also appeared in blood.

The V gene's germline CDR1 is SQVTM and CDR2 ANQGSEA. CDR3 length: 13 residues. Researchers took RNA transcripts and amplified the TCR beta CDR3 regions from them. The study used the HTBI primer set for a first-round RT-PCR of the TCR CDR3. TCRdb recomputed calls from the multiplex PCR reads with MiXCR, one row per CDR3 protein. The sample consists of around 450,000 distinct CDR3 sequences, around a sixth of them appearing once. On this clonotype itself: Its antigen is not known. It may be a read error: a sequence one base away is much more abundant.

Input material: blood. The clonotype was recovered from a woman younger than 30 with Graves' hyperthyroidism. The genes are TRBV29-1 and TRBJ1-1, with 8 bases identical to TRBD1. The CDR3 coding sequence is TGCAGCACTGCAGGGGGCATGAACACTGGAGCTTTCTTT. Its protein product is CSTAGGMNTGAFF.